The source of this T cell receptor beta chain is a study of T cell responses to AZD1222 COVID-19 vaccine. Germline values: CDR1 LGHNA, CDR2 YNFKEQ. There are 14 residues in the CDR3. The germline V and J ends were trimmed by 0 bases and 8 bases, with 13 bases remaining between them. The data were produced by immunoSEQ multiplex PCR, yet TCRdb's version contains in-frame clones alone and is incomplete. The sample carries some 150,000 clones, over 75% recorded once. Turning to this clone: What it recognizes is unknown.

Broader study findings: Once two AZD1222 doses were given, Spike-specific TCR breadth and depth went up.

The TCR originated in an adult in good health. The chain links TRBV4-2 to TRBJ1-2, with D unclear. Sequences were derived from peripheral blood, sampled on day 0 of AZD1222 vaccination. CDR3 DNA sequence: TGTGCCAGCAGCCAAGAATTCCCCACGGTAGGCTACACCTTC. Encoded protein: CASSQEFPTVGYTF.